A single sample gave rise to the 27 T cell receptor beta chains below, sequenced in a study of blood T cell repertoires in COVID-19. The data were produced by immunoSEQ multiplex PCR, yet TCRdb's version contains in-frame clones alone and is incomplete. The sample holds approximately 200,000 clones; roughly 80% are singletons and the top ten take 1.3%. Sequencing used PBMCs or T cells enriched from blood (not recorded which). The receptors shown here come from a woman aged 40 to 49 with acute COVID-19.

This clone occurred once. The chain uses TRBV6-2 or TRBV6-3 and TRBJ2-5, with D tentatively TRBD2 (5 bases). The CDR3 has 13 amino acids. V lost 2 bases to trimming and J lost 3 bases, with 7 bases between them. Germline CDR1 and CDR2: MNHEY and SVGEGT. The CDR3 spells CASSYMGEETQYF. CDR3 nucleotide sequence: TGTGCCAGCAGTTACATGGGAGAAGAGACCCAGTACTTC.

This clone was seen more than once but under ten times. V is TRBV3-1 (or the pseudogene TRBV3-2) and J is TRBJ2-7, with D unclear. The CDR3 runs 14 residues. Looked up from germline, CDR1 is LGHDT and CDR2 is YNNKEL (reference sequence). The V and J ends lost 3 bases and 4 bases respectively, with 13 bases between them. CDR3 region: CASSQVPQAYEQYF. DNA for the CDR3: TGTGCCAGCAGCCAGGTCCCTCAGGCGTACGAGCAGTACTTC.

For the CDR3, the DNA is TGTGCCAGCAGCCCGAGCCTAGCAAGGGCCTACAATGAGCAGTTCTTC. Translation: CASSPSLARAYNEQFF. The chain carries TRBV7-8 and TRBJ2-1; possibly TRBD2 for D (5 bases). CDR1 SGHVS and CDR2 FQNEAQ come from the germline V gene. There are 16 residues in the CDR3. Trimming stripped 5 bases from V and 2 bases from J, with 16 bases between. Using reference TRBV7-8 and TRBJ2-1 for the parts outside the CDR3, the full variable domain is GAGVSQSPRYKVAKRGQDVALRCDPISGHVSLFWYQQALGQGPEFLTYFQNEAQLDKSGLPSDRFFAERPEGSVSTLKIQRTQQEDSAVYLCASSPSLARAYNEQFFGPGTRLTVL.

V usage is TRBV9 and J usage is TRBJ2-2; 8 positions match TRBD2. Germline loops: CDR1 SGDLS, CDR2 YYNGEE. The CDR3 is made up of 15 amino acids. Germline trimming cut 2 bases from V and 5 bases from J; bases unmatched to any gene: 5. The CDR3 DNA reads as TGTGCCAGCAGCGTCCAAGCGGGAGAGACCGGGGAGCTGTTTTTT. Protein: CASSVQAGETGELFF.

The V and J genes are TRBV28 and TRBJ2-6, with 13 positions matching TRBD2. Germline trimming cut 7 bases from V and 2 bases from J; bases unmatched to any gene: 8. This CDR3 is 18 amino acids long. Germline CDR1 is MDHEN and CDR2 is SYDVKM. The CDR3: CASKSGTSGKAGANVLTF. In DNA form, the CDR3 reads TGTGCCAGCAAATCTGGGACTAGCGGGAAGGCTGGGGCCAACGTCCTGACTTTC.

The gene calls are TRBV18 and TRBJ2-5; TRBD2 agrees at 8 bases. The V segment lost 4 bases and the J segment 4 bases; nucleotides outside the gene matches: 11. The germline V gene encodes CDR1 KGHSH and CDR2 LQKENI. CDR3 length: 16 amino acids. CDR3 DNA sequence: TGTGCCAGCTCACTGTCCCACCTAGCGGGCACAGAGACCCAGTACTTC. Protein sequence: CASSLSHLAGTETQYF.

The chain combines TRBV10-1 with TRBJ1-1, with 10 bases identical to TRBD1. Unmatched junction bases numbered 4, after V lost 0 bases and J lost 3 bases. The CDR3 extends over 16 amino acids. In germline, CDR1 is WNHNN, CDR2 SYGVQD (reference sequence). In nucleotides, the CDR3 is TGCGCCAGCAGTGAGTCTGGGACAGGGGCGGACACTGAAGCTTTCTTT. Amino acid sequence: CASSESGTGADTEAFF.

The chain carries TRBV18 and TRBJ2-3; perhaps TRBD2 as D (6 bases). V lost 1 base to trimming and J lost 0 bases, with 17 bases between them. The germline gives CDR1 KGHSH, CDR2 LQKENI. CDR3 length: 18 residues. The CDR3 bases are TGTGCCAGCTCACCACGGTCTTCTAGCGTACTGAGCACAGATACGCAGTATTTT. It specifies CASSPRSSSVLSTDTQYF. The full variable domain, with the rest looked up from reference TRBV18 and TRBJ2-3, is NAGVMQNPRHLVRRRGQEARLRCSPMKGHSHVYWYRQLPEEGLKFMVYLQKENIIDESGMPKERFSAEFPKEGPSILRIQQVVRGDSAAYFCASSPRSSSVLSTDTQYFGPGTRLTVL.

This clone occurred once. The CDR3 DNA reads TGCGCCTCCTCCCTTGGGACAGGGCTAGGCTACACCTTC. Protein: CASSLGTGLGYTF. This chain connects TRBV4-1 to TRBJ1-2, with 9 bases matching TRBD1. CDR1 is MGHRA, CDR2 YSYEKL, per germline. The length of the CDR3 is 13 residues. After removal of 11 bases from V and 8 bases from J, the junction contained 12 bases not matched to a gene.

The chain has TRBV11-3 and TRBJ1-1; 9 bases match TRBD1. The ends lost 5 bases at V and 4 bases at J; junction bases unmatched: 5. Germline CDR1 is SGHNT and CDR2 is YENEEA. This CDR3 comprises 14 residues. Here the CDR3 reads CASSPDRGTTEAFF. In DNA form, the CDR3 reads TGTGCCAGCAGCCCGGACAGGGGCACCACTGAAGCTTTCTTT.

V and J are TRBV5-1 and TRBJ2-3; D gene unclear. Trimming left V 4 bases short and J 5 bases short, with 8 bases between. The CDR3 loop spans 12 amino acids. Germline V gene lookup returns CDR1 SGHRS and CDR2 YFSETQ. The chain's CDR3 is CASSLSEDTQYF. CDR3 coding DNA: TGCGCCAGCAGCCTTTCAGAAGATACGCAGTATTTT.

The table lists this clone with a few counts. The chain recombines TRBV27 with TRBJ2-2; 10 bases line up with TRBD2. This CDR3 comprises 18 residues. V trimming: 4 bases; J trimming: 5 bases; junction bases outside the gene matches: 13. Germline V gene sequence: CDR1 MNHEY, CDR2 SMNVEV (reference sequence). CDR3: CASSSGPPSGSLTGELFF. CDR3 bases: TGTGCCAGCAGTTCCGGACCTCCTAGCGGGAGTTTAACCGGGGAGCTGTTTTTT.

Written as DNA, the CDR3 is TGCAGCGTTGAACTTGTCGGGAGCGAGCAGTACTTC. As protein: CSVELVGSEQYF. The J gene is TRBJ2-7, the V gene TRBV29-1; D possibly corresponds to TRBD2 (6 bases). CDR3 length: 12 residues. Germline V gene sequence: CDR1 SQVTM, CDR2 ANQGSEA. V dropped 2 bases and J dropped 6 bases, with 11 bases sitting between them.

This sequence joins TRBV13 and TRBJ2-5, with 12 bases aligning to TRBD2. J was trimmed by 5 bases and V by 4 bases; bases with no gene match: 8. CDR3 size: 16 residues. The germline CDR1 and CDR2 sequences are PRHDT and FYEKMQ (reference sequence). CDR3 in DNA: TGTGCCAGCAGCTCCGCTAGCGGGGGGGCCTTTGAGACCCAGTACTTC. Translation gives CASSSASGGAFETQYF.

The CDR3 nucleotides are TGTGCCAGCAGTTACTCGAACAGGTTAGGTGGCTACACCTTC. This translates into CASSYSNRLGGYTF. The chain combines TRBV6-5 with TRBJ1-2; D is possibly TRBD1 (5 bases). Germline-derived CDR1 and CDR2 are MNHEY and SVGAGI. The CDR3 length is 14 residues. The ends were cut back, 0 bases at V and 7 bases at J, with 12 bases in the middle.

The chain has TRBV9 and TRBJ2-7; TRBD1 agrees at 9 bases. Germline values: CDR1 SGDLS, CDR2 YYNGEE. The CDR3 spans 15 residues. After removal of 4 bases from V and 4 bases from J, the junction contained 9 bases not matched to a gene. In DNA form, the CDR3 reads TGTGCCAGCAGCCCGGGACAGGGTAGGTTTTACGAGCAGTACTTC. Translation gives CASSPGQGRFYEQYF.

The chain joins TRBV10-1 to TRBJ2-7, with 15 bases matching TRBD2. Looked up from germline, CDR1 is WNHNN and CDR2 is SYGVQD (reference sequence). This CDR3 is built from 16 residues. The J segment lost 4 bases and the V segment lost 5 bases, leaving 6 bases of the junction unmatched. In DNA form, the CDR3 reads TGCGCCAGCAGTCCGGGACTAGCGGGAGGTGCATACGAGCAGTACTTC. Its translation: CASSPGLAGGAYEQYF.

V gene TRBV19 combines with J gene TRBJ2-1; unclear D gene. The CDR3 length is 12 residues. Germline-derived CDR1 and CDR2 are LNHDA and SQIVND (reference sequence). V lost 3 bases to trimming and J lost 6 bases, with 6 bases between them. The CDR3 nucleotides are TGTGCCAGTAGTATTAGTAGCAATGAGCAGTTCTTC. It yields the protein CASSISSNEQFF. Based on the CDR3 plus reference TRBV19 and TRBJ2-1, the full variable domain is DGGITQSPKYLFRKEGQNVTLSCEQNLNHDAMYWYRQDPGQGLRLIYYSQIVNDFQKGDIAEGYSVSREKKESFPLTVTSAQKNPTAFYLCASSISSNEQFFGPGTRLTVL.

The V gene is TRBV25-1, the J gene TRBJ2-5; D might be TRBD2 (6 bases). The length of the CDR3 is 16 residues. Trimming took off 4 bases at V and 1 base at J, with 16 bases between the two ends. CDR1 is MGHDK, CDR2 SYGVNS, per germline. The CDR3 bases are TGTGCCAGCAGTGCGCGGACCGAACTAGCCCAAGAGACCCAGTACTTC. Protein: CASSARTELAQETQYF.

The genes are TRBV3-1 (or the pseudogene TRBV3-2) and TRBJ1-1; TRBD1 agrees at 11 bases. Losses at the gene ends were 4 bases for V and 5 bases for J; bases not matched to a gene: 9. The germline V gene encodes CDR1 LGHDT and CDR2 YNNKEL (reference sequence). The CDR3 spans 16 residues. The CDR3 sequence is CASSRQTGTGGTEAFF. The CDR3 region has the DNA TGTGCCAGCAGCCGACAGACCGGGACAGGGGGAACTGAAGCTTTCTTT.

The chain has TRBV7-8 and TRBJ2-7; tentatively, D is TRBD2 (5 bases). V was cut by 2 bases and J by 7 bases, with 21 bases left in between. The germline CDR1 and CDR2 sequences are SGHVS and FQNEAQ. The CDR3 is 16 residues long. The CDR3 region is CASSLKRAEPLGEQYF. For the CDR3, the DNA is TGTGCCAGCAGCTTAAAGAGGGCGGAGCCCTTGGGAGAGCAGTACTTC. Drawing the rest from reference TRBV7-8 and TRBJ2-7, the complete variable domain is GAGVSQSPRYKVAKRGQDVALRCDPISGHVSLFWYQQALGQGPEFLTYFQNEAQLDKSGLPSDRFFAERPEGSVSTLKIQRTQQEDSAVYLCASSLKRAEPLGEQYFGPGTRLTVT.

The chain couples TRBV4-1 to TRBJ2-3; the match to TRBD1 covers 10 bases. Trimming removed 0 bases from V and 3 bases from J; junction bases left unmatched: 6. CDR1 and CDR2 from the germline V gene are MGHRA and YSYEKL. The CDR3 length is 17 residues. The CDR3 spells CASSQEGWTGGTDTQYF. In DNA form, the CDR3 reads TGCGCCAGCAGCCAAGAAGGGTGGACAGGGGGGACAGATACGCAGTATTTT.

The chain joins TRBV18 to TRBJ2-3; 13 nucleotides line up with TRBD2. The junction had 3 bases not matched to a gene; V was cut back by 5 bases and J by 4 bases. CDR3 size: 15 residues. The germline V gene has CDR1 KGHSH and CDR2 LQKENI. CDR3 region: CASSIGLAGADTQYF. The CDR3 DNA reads TGTGCCAGCTCAATCGGACTAGCGGGAGCAGATACGCAGTATTTT.

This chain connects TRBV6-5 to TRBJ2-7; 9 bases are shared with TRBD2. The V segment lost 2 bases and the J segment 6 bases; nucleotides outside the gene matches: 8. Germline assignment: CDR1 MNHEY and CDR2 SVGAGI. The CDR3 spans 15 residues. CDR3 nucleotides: TGTGCCAGCAGTTACGAGGGTAGCGGGAGCGGCGAGCAGTACTTC. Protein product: CASSYEGSGSGEQYF.

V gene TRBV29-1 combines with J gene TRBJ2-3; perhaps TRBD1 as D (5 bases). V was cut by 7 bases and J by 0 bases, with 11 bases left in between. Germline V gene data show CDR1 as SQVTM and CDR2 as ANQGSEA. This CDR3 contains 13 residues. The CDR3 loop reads CSGGHLSTDTQYF. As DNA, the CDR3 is TGCAGCGGCGGACACTTAAGCACAGATACGCAGTATTTT.

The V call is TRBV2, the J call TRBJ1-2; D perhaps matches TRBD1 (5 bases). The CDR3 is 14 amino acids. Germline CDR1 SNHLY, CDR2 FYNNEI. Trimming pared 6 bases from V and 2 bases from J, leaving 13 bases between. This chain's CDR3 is CASRKMGGNYGYTF. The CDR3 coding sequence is TGTGCCAGCAGAAAAATGGGGGGAAACTATGGCTACACCTTC.

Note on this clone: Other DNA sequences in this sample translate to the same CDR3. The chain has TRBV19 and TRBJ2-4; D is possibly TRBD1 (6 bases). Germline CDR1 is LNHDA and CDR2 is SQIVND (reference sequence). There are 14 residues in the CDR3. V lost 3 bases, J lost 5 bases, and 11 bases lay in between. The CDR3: CASSILAGENIQYF. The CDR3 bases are TGTGCCAGTAGTATCCTAGCAGGGGAAAACATTCAGTACTTC.